Detailed here is one TCR beta chain. J lost 6 bases, V lost 1 base, and 12 bases had no gene match. Germline CDR1 and CDR2: SGHVS and FQNEAQ. This CDR3 has 17 residues. The data are from a study of shared T cell receptors in the human thymus. Here immunoSEQ multiplex PCR was the method, and the copy in TCRdb shows in-frame clones only, minus some. In the table there are more than 550,000 clones, 70% to 90% of which are singletons. These same data were also listed under a study on human thymus T cells. That paper adds: All donors were healthy Finnish infants who were undergoing corrective surgery to treat congenital heart defects. Obtained as resections during corrective heart surgery, the thymus tissue was then studied. Thymic and blood repertoires seemed to favor certain V and J genes.

The V gene is TRBV7-8, the J gene TRBJ2-3; 8 bases line up with TRBD2. The source of this sequence is a girl less than two years old with a congenital heart defect. The material sequenced was thymocytes. The CDR3 is CASSLGGPRGGSDTQYF. As DNA, the CDR3 is TGTGCCAGCAGCTTAGGCGGGCCCCGGGGGGGTTCGGATACGCAGTATTTT.